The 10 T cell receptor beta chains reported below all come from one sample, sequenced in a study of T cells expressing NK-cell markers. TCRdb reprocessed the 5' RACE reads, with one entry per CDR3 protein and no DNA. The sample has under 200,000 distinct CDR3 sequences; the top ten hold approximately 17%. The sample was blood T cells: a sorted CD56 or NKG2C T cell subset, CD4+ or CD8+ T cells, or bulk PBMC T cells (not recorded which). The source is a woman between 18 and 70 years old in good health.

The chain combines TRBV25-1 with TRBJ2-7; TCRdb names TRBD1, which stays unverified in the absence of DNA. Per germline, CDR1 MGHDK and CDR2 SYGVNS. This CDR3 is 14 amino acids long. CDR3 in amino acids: CASSEAGVLREQYF.

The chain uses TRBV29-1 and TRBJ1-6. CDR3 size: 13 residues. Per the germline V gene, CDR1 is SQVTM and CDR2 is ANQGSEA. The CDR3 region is CSVGGTSNSPLHF.

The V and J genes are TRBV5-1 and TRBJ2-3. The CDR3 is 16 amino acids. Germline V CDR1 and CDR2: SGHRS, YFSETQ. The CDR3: CASSLDPAGGADTQYF.

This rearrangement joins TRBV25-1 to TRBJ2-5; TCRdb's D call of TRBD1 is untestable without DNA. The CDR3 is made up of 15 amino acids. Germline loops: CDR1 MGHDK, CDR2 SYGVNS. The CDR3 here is CASSALGTGQETQYF.

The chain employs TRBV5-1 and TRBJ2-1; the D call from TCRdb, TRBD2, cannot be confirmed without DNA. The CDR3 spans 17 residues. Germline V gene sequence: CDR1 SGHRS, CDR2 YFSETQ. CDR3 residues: CASNSLGLAGSYNEQFF.

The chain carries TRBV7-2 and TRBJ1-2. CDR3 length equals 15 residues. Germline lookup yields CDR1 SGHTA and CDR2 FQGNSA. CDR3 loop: CASSLALESNYGYTF.

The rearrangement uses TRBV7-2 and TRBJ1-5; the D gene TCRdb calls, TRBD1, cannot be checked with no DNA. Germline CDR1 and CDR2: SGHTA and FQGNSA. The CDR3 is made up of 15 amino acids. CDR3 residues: CASSLDRRGDQPQHF.

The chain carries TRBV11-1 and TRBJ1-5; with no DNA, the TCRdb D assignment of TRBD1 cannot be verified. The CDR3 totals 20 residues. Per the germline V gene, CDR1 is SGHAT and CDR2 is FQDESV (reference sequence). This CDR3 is CASSGTAGTGGWLSNQPQHF. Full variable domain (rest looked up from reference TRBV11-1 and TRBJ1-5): EAEVAQSPRYKITEKSQAVAFWCDPISGHATLYWYRQILGQGPELLVQFQDESVVDDSQLPKDRFSAERLKGVDSTLKIQPAELGDSAMYLCASSGTAGTGGWLSNQPQHFGDGTRLSIL.

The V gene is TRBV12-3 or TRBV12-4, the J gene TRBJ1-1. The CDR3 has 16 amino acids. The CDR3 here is CASIRNGNTRTTEAFF.

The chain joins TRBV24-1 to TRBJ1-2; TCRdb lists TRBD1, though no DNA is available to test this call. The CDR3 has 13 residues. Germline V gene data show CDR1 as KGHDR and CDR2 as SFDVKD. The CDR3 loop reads CATRQTGNYGYTF.